This T cell receptor beta chain was identified during a study of cytomegalovirus exposure and HLA in healthy donors. Study-level findings and limits: Other equally common chains were less clonally expanded than HLA-associated TCR beta chains, a later analysis showed.

With regard to this clone: What it binds is unknown.

Germline V lookup: CDR1 SGHTA, CDR2 FQGTGA. The CDR3 covers 13 residues. Deletions cut 2 bases from V and 4 bases from J, with 5 bases between. Both 60 Vbeta primers and 13 Jbeta primers went into the PCR. Per the authors' pipeline: In a later analysis, the count reached about 80 million unique TCR beta chains, with about 9.9 million shared. Clones were sequenced by immunoSEQ multiplex PCR, and TCRdb holds only the in-frame ones, with some missing. V and J calls and clone size come straight from that table; D and trimming were deduced from the DNA. The table shows 110,000 to 150,000 clones, with about three quarters occurring only once.

The gene calls are TRBV7-3 and TRBJ2-2, with D possibly TRBD1 on 5 matching bases. The receptor's source is a male donor in good health and CMV-seronegative. The sample consisted of PBMCs. In DNA form, the CDR3 reads TGTGCCAGCAGCTTACAGGGCACCGGGGAGCTGTTTTTT. The encoded protein is CASSLQGTGELFF.